The next 5 T cell receptor beta chains were all read from a single sample in a study of Ad26.COV2.S vaccination and SARS-CoV-2 variants (TCRdb year 2021). This sample's treatment or condition label indicates: about 20 received Ad26.COV2.S at low or high dose, single or two shots; about 5 received placebo; per-sample allocation not given. Repertoires of vaccine and placebo recipients were sequenced from samples taken on day 63 after the first injection. Library creation used the immunoSEQ multiplex PCR assay. TCRdb limited this immuneACCESS table to in-frame rearrangements with V and J called. A share of clones is missing; checked studies link under half to unresolved V genes, and the rest is unexplained. The sample table shows some 370,000 clones, and 83% are seen once. The ten largest account for approximately 7.8% of the sample. The starting material was peripheral blood, obtained in a trial of Ad26.COV2.S vaccine versus placebo. Receptor source: a person aged 18 to 59 who received the Ad26.COV2.S COVID-19 vaccine or a placebo.

This chain joins TRBV19 and TRBJ2-7; no definite D call. This CDR3 has 14 amino acids. CDR1 and CDR2 from the germline V gene are LNHDA and SQIVND (reference sequence). The V end was cut by 2 bases, the J end by 6 bases, with 14 bases between. The DNA of the CDR3 is TGTGCCAGTAGTATATCCGACGAGCCCCCCGAGCAGTACTTC. Its translation: CASSISDEPPEQYF.

This clone was seen a handful of times. The chain links TRBV19 to TRBJ1-1, with a possible D match to TRBD1 (5 bases). The V end lost 7 bases, the J end lost 0 bases, and 18 bases lay between the germline ends. The CDR3 extends over 16 amino acids. Germline values: CDR1 LNHDA, CDR2 SQIVND (reference sequence). DNA of the CDR3: TGTGCCAGTACCGATAAATCGGGGACGGTGAACACTGAAGCTTTCTTT. It encodes CASTDKSGTVNTEAFF.

The rearrangement uses TRBV5-1 and TRBJ1-5, with no clear D. V gave up 0 bases and J gave up 0 bases, with 16 bases separating them. The length of the CDR3 is 18 residues. Germline CDR1 reads SGHRS; CDR2 reads YFSETQ. CDR3 residues: CASSLDPVGTNSNQPQHF. The CDR3 region has the DNA TGCGCCAGCAGCTTGGATCCGGTGGGTACGAATAGCAATCAGCCCCAGCATTTT.

This chain joins TRBV7-9 and TRBJ2-1; 7 nucleotides agree with TRBD1. Germline CDR1 SEHNR, CDR2 FQNEAQ (reference sequence). Unmatched junction bases numbered 4, after V lost 5 bases and J lost 9 bases. The length of the CDR3 is 12 residues. CDR3 protein: CASSRAGGEQFF. CDR3 in DNA: TGTGCCAGCAGCCGCGCAGGGGGTGAGCAGTTCTTC.

V gene TRBV7-9 combines with J gene TRBJ1-2; no firm D call. The CDR3 totals 13 residues. V was cut by 5 bases and J by 4 bases, with 11 bases left in between. Germline loops: CDR1 SEHNR, CDR2 FQNEAQ (reference sequence). CDR3 DNA: TGTGCCAGCAGCCCCGGACCTTTCTATGGCTACACCTTC. As protein: CASSPGPFYGYTF.